This T cell receptor (beta chain) was captured by sequencing in a study of cytotoxic CD8 clonotypes in ibrutinib-treated CLL. Study information: A mean of around 260,000 productive templates and approximately 100,000 productive rearrangements was obtained per sample.

Clones were sequenced by immunoSEQ multiplex PCR, and TCRdb holds only the in-frame ones, with some missing. The sample contains 150,000 or so clones, around nine tenths of which appear only once. Genomic DNA for TCR beta libraries, 2 to 2.5 micrograms, came from cryopreserved PBMCs. Looked up from germline, CDR1 is LGHNT and CDR2 is FRNRAP. The V end was cut by 5 bases, the J end by 2 bases, with 14 bases between. The CDR3 has 15 amino acids. The rearrangement joins TRBV12-5 to TRBJ2-3, with a weak D call TRBD2 (5 bases). The sequences come from PBMCs, collected at disease progression, from a patient treated with ibrutinib. The sequence derives from a human donor with chronic lymphocytic leukemia. In DNA form, the CDR3 reads TGTGCTAGTGGTGCTGCTAGCCGAATCACAGATACGCAGTATTTT. Protein sequence: CASGAASRITDTQYF. Supplemented by reference TRBV12-5 and TRBJ2-3, the full variable domain reads DARVTQTPRHKVTEMGQEVTMRCQPILGHNTVFWYRQTMMQGLELLAYFRNRAPLDDSGMPKDRFSAEMPDATLATLKIQPSEPRDSAVYFCASGAASRITDTQYFGPGTRLTVL.